At least ten counts were recorded for the clone carrying this TCR beta chain. The authors took blood RNA from unsorted whole blood and also extracted germline DNA. This sample was taken from a study of tumor-infiltrating lymphocytes in primary liver carcinoma. The V gene's germline CDR1 is SGHAT and CDR2 FQNNGV. This CDR3 comprises 13 residues. V was shortened by 5 bases and J by 1 base, with 8 bases between the two germline ends. Total RNA amounting to 450 to 500 ng was the source from which TCR beta cDNA was made with a constant-region primer. Modified slightly, ARM-PCR produced TCR beta libraries over three nested multiplex PCR rounds. Two initial PCR rounds of approximately 10 cycles each paired TRBV1-TRBV30 forward primers with a C-beta reverse primer. TCRdb processed the multiplex PCR reads anew with MiXCR; each CDR3 protein has one entry. This table holds fewer than 350,000 distinct CDR3 sequences, 65% found once.

This TCR was sampled from a man aged 40-50 years with primary liver carcinoma and hepatitis B virus infection. Sequencing was done on a sample of peripheral blood. This sequence joins TRBV11-2 and TRBJ1-1; D remains ambiguous. CDR3 amino acids: CASSAIRNTEAFF. CDR3 DNA sequence: TGTGCCAGCAGCGCAATAAGGAACACTGAAGCTTTCTTT.